These 13 T cell receptor beta chains were all obtained from the same sample, sequenced in a study of cytomegalovirus exposure and HLA in healthy donors. The PCR was carried out with 60 Vbeta primers and 13 Jbeta primers. Method: immunoSEQ multiplex PCR; TCRdb's copy keeps in-frame clones and lacks some. The data show approximately 130,000 clones, 81% seen once. The sequenced sample consisted of PBMCs. All receptors come from a man aged 18 to 35 in good health and CMV-seronegative.

V gene TRBV5-1 combines with J gene TRBJ1-3; 8 nucleotides match TRBD1. Germline CDR1 and CDR2: SGHRS and YFSETQ. With 4 bases clipped from V and 2 bases from J, the junction kept 2 bases outside the gene matches. The CDR3 is 14 amino acids. The CDR3 DNA sequence: TGCGCCAGCAGCGGACAGGGTGCTGGAAACACCATATATTTT. Residues: CASSGQGAGNTIYF. Based on the CDR3 plus reference TRBV5-1 and TRBJ1-3, the full variable domain is KAGVTQTPRYLIKTRGQQVTLSCSPISGHRSVSWYQQTPGQGLQFLFEYFSETQRNKGNFPGRFSGRQFSNSRSEMNVSTLELGDSALYLCASSGQGAGNTIYFGEGSWLTVV.

This clone was found once. V and J are TRBV4-2 and TRBJ1-2, with a tentative D call TRBD1 (5 bases). V was trimmed by 6 bases and J by 5 bases, leaving 13 bases between them. There are 13 residues in the CDR3. Per the germline V gene, CDR1 is LGHNA and CDR2 is YNFKEQ. CDR3 sequence reads: CASSLLTDYGYTF. CDR3 bases: TGTGCCAGCAGTCTTCTGACAGATTATGGCTACACCTTC.

V is TRBV7-3 and J is TRBJ1-5, with a possible D match to TRBD1 (6 bases). CDR1 is SGHTA, CDR2 FQGTGA, per germline. The CDR3 extends over 15 amino acids. Trimming took off 5 bases at V and 6 bases at J, with 17 bases between the two ends. The CDR3 DNA is TGTGCCAGCAGCCTCCCGATACAGGGAAGTCAGCCCCAGCATTTT. It encodes CASSLPIQGSQPQHF.

There are a few counts of this clone. The chain combines TRBV13 with TRBJ2-3, with 7 nucleotides matching TRBD2. The junction had 10 bases not matched to a gene; V was cut back by 5 bases and J by 2 bases. Per the germline V gene, CDR1 is PRHDT and CDR2 is FYEKMQ (reference sequence). This CDR3 is built from 16 residues. The CDR3 DNA follows: TGTGCCAGCAGCCCCTGGACTAGGGGTACCACAGATACGCAGTATTTT. Translation gives CASSPWTRGTTDTQYF.

This clone appeared a single time. CDR3 nucleotide sequence: TGTGCCAGCAGCTCAATTTTCGGCACTGAAGCTTTCTTT. Protein sequence: CASSSIFGTEAFF. The genes are TRBV27 and TRBJ1-1, with D unclear. The CDR3 is made up of 13 amino acids. With 6 bases removed from V and 4 bases from J, the gap between germline ends came to 12 bases. CDR1 MNHEY and CDR2 SMNVEV come from the germline V gene (reference sequence).

This chain uses TRBV5-8 with TRBJ1-5; TRBD1 matches 8 bases. Per the germline V gene, CDR1 is SGHTS and CDR2 is YDEGEE. V lost 0 bases to trimming and J lost 7 bases; unmatched junction nucleotides: 3. CDR3 length: 14 residues. This CDR3 reads CASSLAGGGQPQHF. DNA for the CDR3: TGTGCCAGCAGCTTGGCAGGGGGCGGGCAGCCCCAGCATTTT.

The chain recombines TRBV7-3 with TRBJ1-1, with D maybe TRBD1 (6 bases). The CDR3 has 16 amino acids. V gave up 2 bases and J gave up 2 bases, with 15 bases separating them. The germline V gene encodes CDR1 SGHTA and CDR2 FQGTGA. CDR3 bases: TGTGCCAGCAGCTTATTGCCCGCGGGGGCCAACACTGAAGCTTTCTTT. Residues: CASSLLPAGANTEAFF.

The V and J genes are TRBV27 and TRBJ2-7; a weak D match, TRBD1 (5 bases). Germline CDR1 reads MNHEY; CDR2 reads SMNVEV (reference sequence). This CDR3 region has 15 residues. Trimming took off 7 bases at V and 3 bases at J, with 19 bases between the two ends. The CDR3 nucleotides are TGTGCCAGCACCCCCCGAGTGGGGCATATCTACGAGCAGTACTTC. Its translation is CASTPRVGHIYEQYF.

The chain is built from TRBV13 and TRBJ1-2, with a possible D match to TRBD1 (6 bases). This CDR3 is built from 15 residues. Trimming took off 5 bases at V and 0 bases at J, with 13 bases between the two ends. The germline gives CDR1 PRHDT, CDR2 FYEKMQ (reference sequence). CDR3 loop: CASSPSTGANYGYTF. As DNA, the CDR3 is TGTGCCAGCAGCCCCTCGACAGGAGCTAACTATGGCTACACCTTC. Based on the CDR3 plus reference TRBV13 and TRBJ1-2, the full variable domain is AAGVIQSPRHLIKEKRETATLKCYPIPRHDTVYWYQQGPGQDPQFLISFYEKMQSDKGSIPDRFSAQQFSDYHSELNMSSLELGDSALYFCASSPSTGANYGYTFGSGTRLTVV.

J is TRBJ1-2 and V is TRBV15, with D unclear. The CDR3 runs to 14 residues. Germline V gene data show CDR1 as LNHNV and CDR2 as YYDKDF (reference sequence). The V end was cut by 0 bases, the J end by 2 bases, with 7 bases between. The DNA of the CDR3 is TGTGCCACCAGCAGAGATCTCAGAAACTATGGCTACACCTTC. It encodes CATSRDLRNYGYTF. The entire variable domain, with the rest obtained from reference TRBV15 and TRBJ1-2, is as follows: DAMVIQNPRYQVTQFGKPVTLSCSQTLNHNVMYWYQQKSSQAPKLLFHYYDKDFNNEADTPDNFQSRRPNTSFCFLDIRSPGLGDTAMYLCATSRDLRNYGYTFGSGTRLTVV.

The rearrangement joins TRBV11-2 to TRBJ2-1; 9 bases are a match to TRBD1. The CDR3 extends over 14 amino acids. Unmatched junction bases numbered 0, after V lost 6 bases and J lost 0 bases. In germline, CDR1 is SGHAT, CDR2 FQNNGV. CDR3 sequence: CASRQGASYNEQFF. Written as DNA, the CDR3 is TGTGCCAGCAGACAGGGGGCCTCCTACAATGAGCAGTTCTTC.

The rearrangement uses TRBV6-6 and TRBJ1-2; possibly TRBD1 for D (6 bases). Trimming took 6 bases from V and 7 from J, leaving 12 bases between them. Germline V gene data show CDR1 as MNHNY and CDR2 as SVGAGI (reference sequence). CDR3 length: 12 amino acids. CDR3 sequence (DNA): TGTGCCAGCAGCCCCCGAGGGGGTGGCTACACCTTC. Residues: CASSPRGGGYTF.

The CDR3 loop reads CASSLGDRFGGANTEAFF. CDR3 in DNA: TGTGCCAGCAGCCTGGGGGACAGGTTTGGGGGCGCGAACACTGAAGCTTTCTTT. The gene calls are TRBV27 and TRBJ1-1; 8 bases match TRBD1. This CDR3 spans 18 amino acids. Germline assignment: CDR1 MNHEY and CDR2 SMNVEV (reference sequence). V shed 6 bases and J 1 base; nucleotides not matched to a gene: 16.